Below, one TCR beta chain is given with its context. Which antigen it targets is not known. No much larger clonotype is one base removed from it; base qualities were not supplied. These data come from a study of PD-1 blockade in classical Hodgkin lymphoma (dated by TCRdb to 2018 to 2020). Regarding the study in general: Nivolumab dosing was 3 mg/kg intravenously every 2 weeks, continuing until either disease progression or unacceptable toxicity. The study used TCR beta sequencing and CyTOF to define a peripheral blood immune signature of response to PD-1 blockade in classical Hodgkin lymphoma. The paper's findings and limits, for the study overall: Among trial patients, those achieving complete response had baseline diversity similar to that of newly diagnosed patients, while diversity was significantly lower in partial responders and progressors. By C4D1, a significant rise was seen in CD4+ TCR diversity but not in CD8+ TCR diversity (p=0.0027 vs p=0.16), and the rise was most apparent among complete responders (p=0.02). The study was limited to a single clinical trial cohort, and causes of repertoire differences, possibly disease activity or prior therapy, remained undefined. Lower diversity was seen in patients whose nivolumab began less than 1 year after ASCT, and these patients were left out of later analyses so that immune reconstitution would not confound the results. Newly diagnosed patients were reported to have lower baseline TCR diversity than healthy donors, and relapsed/refractory patients were reported to have lower baseline TCR diversity still.

V is reduced by 4 bases and J by 2 bases, leaving a spacing of 8 bases between them. Sequences LNHDA (CDR1) and SQIVND (CDR2) are obtained from the germline V gene (reference sequence). There are 13 amino acids in the CDR3, from cysteine to phenylalanine inclusive. The sequence is cut down to CDR3 DNA, 39 bases in frame from base 1. The sample's time point label is to be understood as: cycle 4 day 1 (C4D1), after more than five weeks of nivolumab. Every trial patient had relapsed following autologous stem cell transplantation, and prior brentuximab vedotin exposure was what differed among cohorts A, B and C. The trial cohort was composed of 56 patients with relapsed/refractory classical Hodgkin lymphoma, for whom complete response, partial response or progressive disease was recorded as best overall response. In the multi-cohort phase II CheckMate 205 trial, trial patients received single-agent nivolumab. An independent review committee assessed best overall response by applying the 2007 International Working Group response criteria. Trial PBMCs were collected just before the start of nivolumab (C1D1) and during therapy at cycle 2 day 1 and cycle 4 day 1. Peripheral blood was collected in 8 mL Vacutainer Cell Preparation Tubes, from which PBMCs were isolated by centrifugation and then cryopreserved.

The Qiagen DNeasy kit was used to extract genomic DNA both from unsorted PBMCs and from the negatively selected CD4+ and CD8+ fractions. TCR beta CDR3 regions were amplified by immunoSEQ multiplex PCR using primers annealing to V and J segments. A synthetic immune receptor repertoire was used to minimize amplification bias, and any remaining bias was removed computationally after sequencing. The paper's data handling went like this. Custom Python scripts were used to quantify repertoire diversity as the Shannon entropy index. Unsorted, CD4+ and CD8+ repertoires were examined separately, except in combined analyses, for which CD4+ and CD8+ sequences were merged in silico. A clone counted as expanded when the clone's frequency after treatment rose at least 2-fold relative to C1D1, and clones undetected at baseline were given a pseudocount of 0.5. Clones with 0 or 1 copy at C1D1 were classified as singleton clones, and clones with 2 or more copies were classified as non-singleton clones. Clones expanded in unsorted samples were assigned a CD4+, CD8+ or unknown annotation through matching of protein sequences in sorted samples from the same patient. Wilcoxon tests on paired samples were used to test changes in diversity from C1D1 to C4D1. TCRdb mirrors the immuneACCESS table, restricted to in-frame sequences. Some clones are absent from its copies; in checked studies, under half trace to an unresolved V gene, and the reason for the others is unknown. D and trimming come from the DNA, and the V and J calls and clone size come from that table. The sample table holds 10,000 or so clones, of which around nine tenths were seen once. Jointly, the top ten make up roughly 24% of the sample.

The sequenced sample was peripheral blood mononuclear cells (PBMCs), obtained before the fourth cycle of nivolumab. The chain is encoded by TRBV19 joined to TRBJ1-2; the D gene is possibly TRBD1, with 6 bases matching. The receptor's source is a human donor with classical Hodgkin lymphoma. The CDR3 protein: CASSRTGNYGYTF. In nucleotide form, the sequence is TGTGCCAGTAGTAGAACAGGGAACTATGGCTACACCTTC.